The TCR beta chain described here comes from a study of T-cell memory formation after mild COVID-19. The study, taken as a whole, reports: Cross-reactive memory seemingly joined, as some responding clones were found in pre-infection memory. Specificity for SARS-CoV-2 was not confirmed among the second-wave clones peaking on day 37.

TCRdb recomputed calls from the 5' RACE reads with MiXCR, one row per CDR3 protein. This table has 400,000 to 550,000 distinct CDR3 sequences, about 23% appearing once. V dropped 4 bases and J dropped 5 bases, with 15 bases sitting between them. CDR3 size: 14 residues. In this sample, this clonotype turned up a few times. Its specificity is not known. Specimen: PBMCs or a T cell subset sorted from them (not recorded which). The rearrangement uses TRBV12-3 or TRBV12-4 and TRBJ2-7, with a weak D call TRBD1 (5 bases). The sequence came from an adult woman who had mild COVID-19 (a few samples of this study predate the infection). Cell type and time point are not known. The CDR3 bases are TGTGCCAGCAGTTCGAATCAGGGTTCCCACGAGCAGTACTTC. Residues: CASSSNQGSHEQYF.